Below are 6 T cell receptor beta chains sequenced from a single sample in a study of T cells in Graves' hyperthyroidism and ophthalmopathy. Researchers took RNA transcripts and amplified the TCR beta CDR3 regions from them. First-round RT-PCR with HTBI primers amplified the TCR CDR3 region. Using its own MiXCR run on the multiplex PCR reads, TCRdb lists one record per CDR3 protein. The profile shows over 250,000 distinct CDR3 sequences, 15% to 20% of them singletons. Material: blood. These receptors came from a woman aged 60-75 years with Graves' ophthalmopathy.

The chain employs TRBV7-8 and TRBJ1-1; D is undetermined. Between the trimmed V and J ends, which lost 2 bases and 10 bases, there was a span of 17 bases. The CDR3 sequence is 14 residues long. Germline CDR1 and CDR2: SGHVS and FQNEAQ. CDR3 residues: CASSLISSGGSAFF. The CDR3 region has the DNA TGTGCCAGCAGCTTAATATCGTCAGGAGGTTCAGCTTTCTTT.

The chain couples TRBV5-1 to TRBJ2-7; D perhaps matches TRBD1 (5 bases). V was clipped by 5 bases and J by 5 bases, with 11 bases between them. The CDR3 runs 12 residues. Germline CDR1 reads SGHRS; CDR2 reads YFSETQ. Written as DNA, the CDR3 is TGCGCCAGCAGTAATCAGGGTAACGAGCAGTACTTC. The encoded protein is CASSNQGNEQYF.

This clonotype was recorded many times. The V gene is TRBV5-1, the J gene TRBJ1-2, with D maybe TRBD1 (5 bases). The CDR3 totals 15 residues. Trimming left V 4 bases short and J 8 bases short, with 21 bases between. Germline CDR1 and CDR2: SGHRS and YFSETQ. The CDR3 region has the DNA TGCGCCAGCAGCCGTCTTTTCGGGGGTTCGGAAGGCTACACCTTC. Its protein is CASSRLFGGSEGYTF.

A word on this clonotype: A much larger clone lies a single base off, so this may be a read error. The chain employs TRBV20-1 and TRBJ2-3, with D possibly being TRBD2 (5 bases). The CDR3 covers 13 residues. Trimming removed 6 bases at V and 3 bases at J, with 13 bases between. Germline V gene sequence: CDR1 DFQATT, CDR2 SNEGSKA (reference sequence). The CDR3 DNA sequence: TGCAGTGCCAGGAGGCTATCAACAGATACGCAGTATTTT. Its translation: CSARRLSTDTQYF.

This clonotype was found a few times. The chain recombines TRBV29-1 with TRBJ1-4; possible D gene TRBD1, 5 bases. The ends were cut back, 6 bases at V and 4 bases at J, with 12 bases in the middle. The CDR3 length is 13 residues. Germline V gives CDR1 SQVTM, CDR2 ANQGSEA. The CDR3 sequence: CSVLWGYNEKLFF. The CDR3 DNA sequence: TGCAGCGTCCTTTGGGGGTATAATGAAAAACTGTTTTTT.

V gene TRBV6-2 or TRBV6-3 combines with J gene TRBJ1-1; 8 positions match TRBD1. Unmatched junction bases numbered 12, after V lost 7 bases and J lost 2 bases. The CDR3 sequence is 16 residues long. The germline CDR1 and CDR2 sequences are MNHEY and SVGEGT. In nucleotides, the CDR3 is TGTGCCAGCACTCGACAGGGGAATGGATCTAACACTGAAGCTTTCTTT. Translating it yields CASTRQGNGSNTEAFF.